The source of this TCR beta chain is a study of TIL therapy for anti-PD-1-resistant metastatic lung cancer. Overall study: Median tumor PD-L1 proportion score was 5.5% to 6.5%.

Sequencing used immunoSEQ v3. Produced via immunoSEQ multiplex PCR; TCRdb's table is partial and in-frame only. The data show about 46,000 clones, 80% to 90% seen once. On this clone: As yet, its antigen is unknown.

This CDR3 comprises 14 residues. Trimming stripped 1 base from V and 10 bases from J, with 14 bases between. Germline assignment: CDR1 LNHDA and CDR2 SQIVND (reference sequence). Points from the study as a whole: Treatment-naive, never-smoker and oncogene-addicted patients were overrepresented in this highly selected cohort.

Sample time point: pre-treatment sample, taken before nivolumab and TIL therapy. Patients were adults with stage 4 NSCLC. This chain joins TRBV19 and TRBJ1-5, with D perhaps TRBD1 (5 bases). The source of this sequence is a person between 25 and 80 years old with non-small cell lung cancer. The specimen was blood, collected at baseline. The CDR3 protein is CASSIGKGTDPQHF. The CDR3 DNA is TGTGCCAGTAGTATAGGTAAGGGGACCGACCCCCAGCATTTT.